Given below is one TCR beta chain in context. V dropped 1 base and J dropped 8 bases, with 6 bases sitting between them. This CDR3 has 12 amino acids. Germline CDR1 reads SGHDT; CDR2 reads YYEEEE. This sample is part of a study of control samples from healthy donors and cancer patients. TCRdb's copy holds only in-frame clones and misses some; the assay was immunoSEQ multiplex PCR. The sample records about 130,000 clones, about 92% being singletons. The receptor comes from a woman in her fifties or sixties in good health. Sequencing input: blood. V usage is TRBV5-6 and J usage is TRBJ1-4; unclear D gene. This CDR3 is CASSLWREKLFF. For the CDR3, the DNA is TGTGCCAGCAGCTTGTGGAGGGAAAAACTGTTTTTT. Based on the CDR3 plus reference TRBV5-6 and TRBJ1-4, the full variable domain is DAGVTQSPTHLIKTRGQQVTLRCSPKSGHDTVSWYQQALGQGPQFIFQYYEEEERQRGNFPDRFSGHQFPNYSSELNVNALLLGDSALYLCASSLWREKLFFGSGTQLSVL.